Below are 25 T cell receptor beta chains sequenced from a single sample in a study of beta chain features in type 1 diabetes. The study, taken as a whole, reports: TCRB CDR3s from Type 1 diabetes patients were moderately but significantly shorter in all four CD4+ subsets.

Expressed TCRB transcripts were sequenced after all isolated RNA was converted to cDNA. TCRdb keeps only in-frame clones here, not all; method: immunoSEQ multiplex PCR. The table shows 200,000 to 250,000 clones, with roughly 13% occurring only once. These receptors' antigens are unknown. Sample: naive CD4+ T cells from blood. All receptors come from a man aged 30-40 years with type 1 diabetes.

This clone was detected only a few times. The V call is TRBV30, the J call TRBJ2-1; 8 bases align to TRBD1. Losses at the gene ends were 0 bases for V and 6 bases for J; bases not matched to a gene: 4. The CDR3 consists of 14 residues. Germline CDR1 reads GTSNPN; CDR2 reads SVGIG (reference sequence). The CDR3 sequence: CAWSVRGPSNEQFF. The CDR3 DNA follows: TGTGCCTGGAGTGTCAGGGGGCCTAGCAATGAGCAGTTCTTC. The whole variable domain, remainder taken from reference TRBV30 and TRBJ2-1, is SQTIHQWPATLVQPVGSPLSLECTVEGTSNPNLYWYRQAAGRGLQLLFYSVGIGQISSEVPQNLSASRPQDRQFILSSKKLLLSDSGFYLCAWSVRGPSNEQFFGPGTRLTVL.

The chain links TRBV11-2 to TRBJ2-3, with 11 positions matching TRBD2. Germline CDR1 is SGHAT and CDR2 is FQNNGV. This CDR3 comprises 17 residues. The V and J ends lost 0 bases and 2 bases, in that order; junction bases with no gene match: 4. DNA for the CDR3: TGTGCCAGCAGCTTAGAGGGACTAGCGGCCGACACAGATACGCAGTATTTT. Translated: CASSLEGLAADTDTQYF.

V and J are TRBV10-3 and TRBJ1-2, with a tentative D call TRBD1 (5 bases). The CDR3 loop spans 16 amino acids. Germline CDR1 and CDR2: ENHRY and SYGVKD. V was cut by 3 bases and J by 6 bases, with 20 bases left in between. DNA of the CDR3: TGTGCCATCAGTGACCCGGCCTGGGGCGCGGATAATGGCTACACCTTC. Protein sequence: CAISDPAWGADNGYTF.

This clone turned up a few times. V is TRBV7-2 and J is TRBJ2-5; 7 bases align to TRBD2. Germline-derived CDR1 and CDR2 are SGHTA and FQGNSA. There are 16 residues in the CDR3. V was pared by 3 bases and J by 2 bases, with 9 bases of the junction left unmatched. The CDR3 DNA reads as TGTGCCAGCAGCTTCACACTAGCGTCGTTACAAGAGACCCAGTACTTC. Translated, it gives CASSFTLASLQETQYF.

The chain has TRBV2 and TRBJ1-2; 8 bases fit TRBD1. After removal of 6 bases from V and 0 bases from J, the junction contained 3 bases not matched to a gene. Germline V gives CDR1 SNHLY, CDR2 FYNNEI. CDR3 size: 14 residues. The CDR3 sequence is CASSLQGANYGYTF. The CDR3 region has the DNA TGTGCCAGCAGCTTACAGGGGGCTAACTATGGCTACACCTTC.

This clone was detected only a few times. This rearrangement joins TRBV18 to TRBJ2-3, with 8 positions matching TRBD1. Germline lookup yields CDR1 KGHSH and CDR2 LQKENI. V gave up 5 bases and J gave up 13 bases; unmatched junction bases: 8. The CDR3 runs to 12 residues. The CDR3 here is CASSSGQGAEYF. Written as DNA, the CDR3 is TGTGCCAGCTCAAGCGGACAGGGCGCAGAGTATTTT.

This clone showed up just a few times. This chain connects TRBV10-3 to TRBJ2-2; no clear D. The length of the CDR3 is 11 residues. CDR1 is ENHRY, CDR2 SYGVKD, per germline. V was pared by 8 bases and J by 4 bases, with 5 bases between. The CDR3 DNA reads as TGTGCCATCCAATCCACCGGGGAGCTGTTTTTT. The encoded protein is CAIQSTGELFF.

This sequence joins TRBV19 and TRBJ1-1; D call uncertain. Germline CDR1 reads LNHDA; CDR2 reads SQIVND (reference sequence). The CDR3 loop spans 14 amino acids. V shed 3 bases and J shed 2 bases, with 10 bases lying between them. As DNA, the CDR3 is TGTGCCAGTAGTATCCGAGAGGGAAACACTGAAGCTTTCTTT. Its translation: CASSIREGNTEAFF.

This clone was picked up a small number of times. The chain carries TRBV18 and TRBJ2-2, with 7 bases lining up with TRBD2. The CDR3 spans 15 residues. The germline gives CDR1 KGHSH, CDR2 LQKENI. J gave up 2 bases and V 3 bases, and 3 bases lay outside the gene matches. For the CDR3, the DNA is TGTGCCAGCTCACCTGGCGGGAGAAACACCGGGGAGCTGTTTTTT. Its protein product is CASSPGGRNTGELFF.

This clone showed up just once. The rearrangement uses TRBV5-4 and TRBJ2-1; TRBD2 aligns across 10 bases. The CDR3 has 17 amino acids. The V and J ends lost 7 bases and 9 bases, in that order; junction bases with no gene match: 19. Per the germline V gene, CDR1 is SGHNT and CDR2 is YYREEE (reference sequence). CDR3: CASAEEGGLAGAFEQFF. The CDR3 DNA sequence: TGTGCCAGCGCAGAAGAGGGGGGGCTAGCGGGAGCCTTTGAGCAGTTCTTC.

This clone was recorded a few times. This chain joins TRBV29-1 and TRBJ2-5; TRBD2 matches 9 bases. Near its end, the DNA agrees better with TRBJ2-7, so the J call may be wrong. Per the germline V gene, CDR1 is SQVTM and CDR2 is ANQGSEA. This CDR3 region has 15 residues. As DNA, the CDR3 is TGCAGCGTTGTCCCCCTAGCGGGAATCTCCTACGAGCAGTACTTC. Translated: CSVVPLAGISYEQYF.

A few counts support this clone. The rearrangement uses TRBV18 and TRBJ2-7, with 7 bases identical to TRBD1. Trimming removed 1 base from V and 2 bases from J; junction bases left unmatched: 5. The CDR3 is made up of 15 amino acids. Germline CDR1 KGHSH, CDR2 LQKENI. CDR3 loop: CASSPRQGLTYEQYF. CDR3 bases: TGTGCCAGCTCACCACGACAGGGTCTAACCTACGAGCAGTACTTC. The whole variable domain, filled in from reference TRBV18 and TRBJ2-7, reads NAGVMQNPRHLVRRRGQEARLRCSPMKGHSHVYWYRQLPEEGLKFMVYLQKENIIDESGMPKERFSAEFPKEGPSILRIQQVVRGDSAAYFCASSPRQGLTYEQYFGPGTRLTVT.

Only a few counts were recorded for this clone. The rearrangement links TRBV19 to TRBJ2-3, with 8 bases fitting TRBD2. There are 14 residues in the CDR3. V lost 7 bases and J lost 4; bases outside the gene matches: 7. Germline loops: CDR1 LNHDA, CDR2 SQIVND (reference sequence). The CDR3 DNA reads TGTGCCAGTAATAGCGGGGACCCAGCAGATACGCAGTATTTT. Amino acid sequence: CASNSGDPADTQYF.

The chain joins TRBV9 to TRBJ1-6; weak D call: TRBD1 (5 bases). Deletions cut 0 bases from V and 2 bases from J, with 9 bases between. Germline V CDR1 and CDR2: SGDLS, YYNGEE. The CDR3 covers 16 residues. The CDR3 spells CASSVGAGTYNSPLHF. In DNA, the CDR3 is TGTGCCAGCAGCGTAGGAGCAGGGACCTATAATTCACCCCTCCACTTT. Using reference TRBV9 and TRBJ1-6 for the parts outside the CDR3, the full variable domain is DSGVTQTPKHLITATGQRVTLRCSPRSGDLSVYWYQQSLDQGLQFLIQYYNGEERAKGNILERFSAQQFPDLHSELNLSSLELGDSALYFCASSVGAGTYNSPLHFGNGTRLTVT.

CDR3 sequence reads: CASSPLTGEAFF. CDR3 sequence (DNA): TGTGCCAGCTCACCGTTGACGGGAGAAGCTTTCTTT. The genes are TRBV18 and TRBJ1-1; no definite D call. CDR3 size: 12 residues. Germline CDR1 reads KGHSH; CDR2 reads LQKENI. V lost 3 bases and J lost 8, with 10 bases in between.

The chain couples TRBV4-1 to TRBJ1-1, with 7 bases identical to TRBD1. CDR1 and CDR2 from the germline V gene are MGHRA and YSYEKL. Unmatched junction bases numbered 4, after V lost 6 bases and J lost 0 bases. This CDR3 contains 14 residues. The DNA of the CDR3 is TGCGCCAGCAGTCTCGGACAGGTGAACACTGAAGCTTTCTTT. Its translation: CASSLGQVNTEAFF.

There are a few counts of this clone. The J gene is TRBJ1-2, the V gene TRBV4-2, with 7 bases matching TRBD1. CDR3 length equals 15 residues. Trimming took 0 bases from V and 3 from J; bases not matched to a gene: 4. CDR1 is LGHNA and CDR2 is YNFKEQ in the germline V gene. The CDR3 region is CASSQENRGDYGYTF. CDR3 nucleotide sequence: TGTGCCAGCAGCCAAGAAAACAGGGGCGACTATGGCTACACCTTC.

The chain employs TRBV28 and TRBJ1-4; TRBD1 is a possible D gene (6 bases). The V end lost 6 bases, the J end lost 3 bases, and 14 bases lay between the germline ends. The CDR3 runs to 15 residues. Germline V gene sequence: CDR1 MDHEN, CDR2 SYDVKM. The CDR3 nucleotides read TGTGCCAGCAGCTCTACGGCAGGGGCTAATGAAAAACTGTTTTTT. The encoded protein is CASSSTAGANEKLFF.

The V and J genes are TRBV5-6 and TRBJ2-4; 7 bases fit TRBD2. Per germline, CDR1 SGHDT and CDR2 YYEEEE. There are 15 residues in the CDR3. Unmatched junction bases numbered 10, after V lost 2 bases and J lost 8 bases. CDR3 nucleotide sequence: TGTGCCAGCAGCTTTTGGGGCGGGGGTTTCGACATTCAGTACTTC. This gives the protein CASSFWGGGFDIQYF. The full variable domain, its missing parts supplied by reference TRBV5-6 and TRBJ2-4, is DAGVTQSPTHLIKTRGQQVTLRCSPKSGHDTVSWYQQALGQGPQFIFQYYEEEERQRGNFPDRFSGHQFPNYSSELNVNALLLGDSALYLCASSFWGGGFDIQYFGAGTRLSVL.

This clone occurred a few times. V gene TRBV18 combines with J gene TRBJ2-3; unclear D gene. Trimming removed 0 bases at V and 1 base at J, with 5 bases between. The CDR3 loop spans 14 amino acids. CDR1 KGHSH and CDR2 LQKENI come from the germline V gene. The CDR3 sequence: CASSPPSGTDTQYF. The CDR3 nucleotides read TGTGCCAGCTCACCACCGAGCGGCACAGATACGCAGTATTTT.

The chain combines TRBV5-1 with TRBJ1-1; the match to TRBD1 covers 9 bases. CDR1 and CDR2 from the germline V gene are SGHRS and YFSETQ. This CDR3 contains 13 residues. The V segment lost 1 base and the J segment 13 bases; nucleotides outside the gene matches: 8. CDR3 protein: CASSLMGQGDGFF. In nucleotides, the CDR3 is TGCGCCAGCAGCTTGATGGGACAGGGAGACGGTTTCTTT.

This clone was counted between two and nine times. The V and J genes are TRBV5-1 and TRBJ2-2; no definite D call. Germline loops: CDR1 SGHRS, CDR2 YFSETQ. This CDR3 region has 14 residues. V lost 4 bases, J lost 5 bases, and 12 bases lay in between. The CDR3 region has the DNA TGCGCCAGCAGCCCCGTTCCCTCGACCGGGGAGCTGTTTTTT. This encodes CASSPVPSTGELFF.

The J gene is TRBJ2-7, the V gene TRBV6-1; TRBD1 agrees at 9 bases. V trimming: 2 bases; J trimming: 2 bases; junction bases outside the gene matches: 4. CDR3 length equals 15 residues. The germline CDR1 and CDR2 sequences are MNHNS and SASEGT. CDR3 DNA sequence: TGTGCCAGCAGTGAACCGGGACAGGGCACCTACGAGCAGTACTTC. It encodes CASSEPGQGTYEQYF.

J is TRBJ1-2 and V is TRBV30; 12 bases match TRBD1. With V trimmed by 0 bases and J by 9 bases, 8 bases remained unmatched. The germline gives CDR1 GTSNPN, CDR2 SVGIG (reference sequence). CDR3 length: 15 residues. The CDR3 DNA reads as TGTGCCTGGAGTGTATCCGGGACAGGGGGCAAGAGCTACACCTTC. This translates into CAWSVSGTGGKSYTF.

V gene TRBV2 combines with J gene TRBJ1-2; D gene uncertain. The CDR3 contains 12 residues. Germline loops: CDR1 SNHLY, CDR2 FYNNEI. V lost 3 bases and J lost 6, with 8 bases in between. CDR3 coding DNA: TGTGCCAGCAGTGACTACCTAGATGGCTACACCTTC. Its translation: CASSDYLDGYTF.